The 13 T cell receptor beta chains given below trace back to one sample, sequenced in a study of blood T cells in healthy people across ages. A J-beta primer mix and a sample-barcoded 5' primer were used in a second PCR of roughly 7 to 12 cycles. MiXCR was run by TCRdb on the 5' RACE reads, yielding one entry per CDR3 protein. Of fewer than 2 million distinct CDR3 sequences in the sample, about 39% are singletons; the top ten hold under 30%. The sequenced material came from blood. The receptor set was obtained from a human donor in good health.

This clonotype appeared once. The rearrangement links TRBV7-2 to TRBJ1-1; the D gene is possibly TRBD1 (6 bases). The CDR3 covers 13 residues. The germline V and J ends were trimmed by 4 bases and 11 bases, with 17 bases remaining between them. Germline V lookup: CDR1 SGHTA, CDR2 FQGNSA. CDR3 region: CASSSTWTDRAFF. The CDR3 DNA is TGTGCCAGCAGCTCTACCTGGACAGACCGGGCTTTCTTT. The variable domain in full, with the rest retrieved from reference TRBV7-2 and TRBJ1-1, is GAGVSQSPSNKVTEKGKDVELRCDPISGHTALYWYRQSLGQGLEFLIYFQGNSAPDKSGLPSDRFSAERTGGSVSTLTIQRTQQEDSAVYLCASSSTWTDRAFFGQGTRLTVV.

This sequence joins TRBV20-1 and TRBJ1-1; no clear D gene. V lost 3 bases, J lost 10 bases, and 12 bases lay in between. From germline, CDR1 is DFQATT and CDR2 SNEGSKA (reference sequence). The length of the CDR3 is 11 residues. The CDR3 here is CSASFKTLAFF. The CDR3 DNA reads as TGCAGTGCTAGTTTCAAAACCTTAGCTTTCTTT.

The V and J genes are TRBV7-9 and TRBJ1-4, with 12 bases that match TRBD1. The germline V gene has CDR1 SEHNR and CDR2 FQNEAQ (reference sequence). Unmatched junction bases numbered 9, after V lost 5 bases and J lost 8 bases. The CDR3 runs to 16 residues. The CDR3 sequence: CASSAPGTGGGEKLFF. In DNA form, the CDR3 reads TGTGCCAGCAGCGCCCCCGGGACAGGGGGCGGGGAAAAACTGTTTTTT.

This clonotype was counted only a few times. V and J are TRBV4-2 and TRBJ2-3, with 10 bases matching TRBD2. The CDR3 length is 16 residues. J gave up 2 bases and V 2 bases, and 4 bases lay outside the gene matches. Germline-derived CDR1 and CDR2 are LGHNA and YNFKEQ. CDR3 in amino acids: CASSQTAGGLTDTQYF. DNA of the CDR3: TGTGCCAGCAGCCAAACAGCGGGGGGGCTCACAGATACGCAGTATTTT.

This clonotype was counted between two and nine times. The rearrangement links TRBV4-2 to TRBJ2-5; possible D gene TRBD2, 6 bases. CDR3 length equals 14 residues. The germline CDR1 and CDR2 sequences are LGHNA and YNFKEQ. V lost 4 bases and J 5 bases, leaving 14 bases between the germline ends. This chain's CDR3 is CASSLRGVRETQYF. The DNA of the CDR3 is TGTGCCAGCAGCCTCCGCGGGGTAAGGGAGACCCAGTACTTC.

This clonotype has a handful of counts. The chain couples TRBV18 to TRBJ1-2; D uncertain. The CDR3 has 14 amino acids. Trimming left V 0 bases short and J 8 bases short, with 13 bases between. CDR1 and CDR2 from the germline V gene are KGHSH and LQKENI. CDR3 residues: CASSPPVSGGGYTF. DNA for the CDR3: TGTGCCAGCTCACCACCCGTGTCAGGTGGAGGCTACACCTTC. The full variable domain, rest sourced from reference TRBV18 and TRBJ1-2, is NAGVMQNPRHLVRRRGQEARLRCSPMKGHSHVYWYRQLPEEGLKFMVYLQKENIIDESGMPKERFSAEFPKEGPSILRIQQVVRGDSAAYFCASSPPVSGGGYTFGSGTRLTVV.

About this clonotype itself: This could be a read error, since a much larger clone is one nucleotide away. The chain joins TRBV7-3 to TRBJ2-3; D uncertain. This CDR3 is built from 13 residues. Deletions cut 2 bases from V and 2 bases from J, with 5 bases between. Germline V gene sequence: CDR1 SGHTA, CDR2 FQGTGA. CDR3 in amino acids: CASSLFFTDTQYF. Written as DNA, the CDR3 is TGTGCCAGCAGCTTATTTTTCACAGATACGCAGTATTTT.

The rearrangement links TRBV7-9 to TRBJ2-3, with 12 bases lining up with TRBD1. Germline assignment: CDR1 SEHNR and CDR2 FQNEAQ (reference sequence). The J segment lost 5 bases and the V segment lost 5 bases, leaving 5 bases of the junction unmatched. There are 15 residues in the CDR3. CDR3 bases: TGTGCCAGCAGCGCGGGACAGGGGGCAGGAGATACGCAGTATTTT. Amino acids: CASSAGQGAGDTQYF.

The J gene is TRBJ2-1, the V gene TRBV2; 7 bases fit TRBD1. The CDR3 sequence is 15 residues long. Unmatched junction bases numbered 6, after V lost 2 bases and J lost 5 bases. CDR1 and CDR2 (germline): SNHLY, FYNNEI. The CDR3 sequence: CASSEIRQGNNEQFF. The CDR3 DNA reads as TGTGCCAGCAGTGAAATACGACAGGGAAACAATGAGCAGTTCTTC.

The chain carries TRBV4-1 and TRBJ2-5; 8 bases map to TRBD2. This CDR3 contains 14 residues. CDR1 and CDR2 from the germline V gene are MGHRA and YSYEKL. The ends lost 7 bases at V and 5 bases at J; junction bases unmatched: 9. CDR3 amino acids: CASKEAGAPETQYF. In DNA, the CDR3 is TGCGCCAGCAAGGAAGCGGGGGCCCCGGAGACCCAGTACTTC.

The chain combines TRBV12-5 with TRBJ1-2; 7 nucleotides line up with TRBD1. Trimming took 5 bases from V and 6 from J; bases not matched to a gene: 3. The CDR3 contains 12 residues. Germline loops: CDR1 LGHNT, CDR2 FRNRAP. The CDR3: CASGIQGNGYTF. CDR3 DNA sequence: TGTGCTAGTGGTATACAGGGGAATGGCTACACCTTC. Based on the CDR3 plus reference TRBV12-5 and TRBJ1-2, the full variable domain is DARVTQTPRHKVTEMGQEVTMRCQPILGHNTVFWYRQTMMQGLELLAYFRNRAPLDDSGMPKDRFSAEMPDATLATLKIQPSEPRDSAVYFCASGIQGNGYTFGSGTRLTVV.

V is TRBV4-3 and J is TRBJ2-3; TRBD2 matches at 7 bases. CDR3 length: 15 amino acids. In germline, CDR1 is LGHNA, CDR2 YSLEER. J was trimmed by 2 bases and V by 4 bases; bases with no gene match: 6. Here the CDR3 reads CASSRQRGITDTQYF. CDR3 in DNA: TGCGCCAGCAGCCGCCAGCGGGGCATCACAGATACGCAGTATTTT.

This clonotype occurred a few times. The chain carries TRBV5-5 and TRBJ2-3; 8 positions match TRBD1. The CDR3 runs 16 residues. With V trimmed by 4 bases and J by 0 bases, 7 bases remained unmatched. Per the germline V gene, CDR1 is SGHKS and CDR2 is YYEKEE (reference sequence). In DNA, the CDR3 is TGTGCCAGCAGCGCGACAGGGGTTCCTAGCACAGATACGCAGTATTTT. Amino acid sequence: CASSATGVPSTDTQYF.